This is a list of T cell receptor beta chains from one sample in a study of neurological immune-mediated disorders. MiXCR, run by TCRdb on the 5' RACE reads, gives a single entry per CDR3 protein. The table records under 90,000 distinct CDR3 sequences, approximately 10% of them present only once. The specimen sequenced was PBMCs. Receptors originate from a middle-aged man in good health. The CDR3 runs from the conserved cysteine through the conserved F or W. Fields, in order: D gene, J gene, V gene, clone size, CDR3 protein, CDR3 DNA. D genes are given only for firm matches. Not all rows give a size; the values are once, few, many and, for expanded clones, a class.

NA TRBJ1-2 TRBV5-1 many CASSLGTADNYGYTF TGCGCCAGCAGCTTGGGGACAGCCGACAACTATGGCTACACCTTC
NA TRBJ1-3 TRBV5-5 many CASSLDRGSGNTIYF TGTGCCAGCAGCTTGGATCGGGGGTCTGGAAACACCATATATTTT
TRBD2 TRBJ2-7 TRBV7-2 many CASSLGLAGRSSEQYF TGTGCCAGCAGCCTCGGACTAGCGGGGAGATCTTCCGAGCAGTACTTC
NA TRBJ2-5 TRBV29-1 many CSVEWWQEIEETQYF TGCAGCGTTGAATGGTGGCAGGAGATCGAAGAGACCCAGTACTTC
TRBD2 TRBJ2-5 TRBV5-1 NA CASTGGGLETQYF TGCGCCAGCACCGGGGGGGGTCTGGAGACCCAGTACTTC
NA TRBJ1-5 TRBV5-1 NA CASSSMGYSNQPQHF TGCGCCAGCAGCTCCATGGGCTATAGCAATCAGCCCCAGCATTTT
NA TRBJ1-6 TRBV18 many CASSPGSGGGSPLHF TGTGCCAGCTCACCAGGATCGGGGGGCGGGTCACCCCTCCACTTT
TRBD1 TRBJ1-1 TRBV20-1 many CSTPRGQPRKAFF TGCAGTACCCCCCGGGGACAGCCCCGGAAAGCTTTCTTT
NA TRBJ1-5 TRBV13 many CASSLGPANQPQHF TGTGCCAGCAGCTTAGGTCCAGCCAATCAGCCCCAGCATTTT
NA TRBJ2-7 TRBV20-1 many CSARDWGSYEQYF TGCAGTGCTAGAGATTGGGGGAGCTACGAGCAGTACTTC
NA TRBJ1-4 TRBV5-1 NA CASSYSSGGGINEKLFF TGCGCCAGCAGTTACTCTAGCGGGGGGGGGATTAATGAAAAACTGTTTTTT
TRBD2 TRBJ2-7 TRBV5-1 many CASSPGTSGLYYEQYF TGCGCCAGCAGCCCGGGGACTAGCGGGTTATACTACGAGCAGTACTTC
NA TRBJ1-1 TRBV14 many CASSQDKSGFAYNTEAFF TGTGCCAGCAGCCAAGATAAAAGTGGTTTCGCTTATAACACTGAAGCTTTCTTT
NA TRBJ1-2 TRBV6-6 NA CAGKSDYGYTF TGTGCCGGCAAATCAGACTATGGCTACACCTTC
TRBD1 TRBJ2-7 TRBV5-1 few CASSYNRGLGDEQYF TGCGCCAGCAGCTACAACAGGGGCCTTGGGGACGAGCAGTACTTC
NA TRBJ2-7 TRBV6-1 many CASSEVRWAGESYEQYF TGTGCCAGCAGTGAGGTCCGATGGGCGGGCGAATCCTACGAGCAGTACTTC
TRBD1 TRBJ2-7 TRBV2 many CASSSTTGSRGEQYF TGTGCCAGCAGCTCTACGACAGGGTCGAGAGGCGAGCAGTACTTC
NA TRBJ2-5 TRBV20-1 many CSASWDRSEEGETQYF TGCAGTGCTAGTTGGGACCGTAGCGAAGAGGGGGAGACCCAGTACTTC
TRBD2 TRBJ2-3 TRBV7-9 many CASSSLLAGVDTQYF TGTGCCAGCAGCTCCCTACTAGCGGGGGTGGATACGCAGTATTTT
NA TRBJ1-1 TRBV27 NA CVVRGATREAFF TGTGTAGTCCGGGGCGCAACTCGTGAAGCTTTCTTT
TRBD2 TRBJ2-2 TRBV20-1 many CSARDGGTTGELFF TGCAGTGCTAGAGACGGGGGGACGACCGGGGAGCTGTTTTTT
NA TRBJ2-2 TRBV5-1 many CASSFEGHTTGELFF TGCGCCAGCAGCTTTGAAGGACATACTACCGGGGAGCTGTTTTTT
NA TRBJ2-7 TRBV6-5 few CASSWRDGASYEQYF TGTGCCAGCAGTTGGCGGGATGGAGCCTCCTACGAGCAGTACTTC
TRBD2 TRBJ2-5 TRBV20-1 many CSARGLAGGPGTQYF TGCAGTGCTCGGGGACTAGCGGGAGGGCCGGGGACCCAGTACTTC
TRBD1 TRBJ1-5 TRBV20-1 many CSVPQGIDQPQHF TGCAGTGTCCCACAGGGGATTGATCAGCCCCAGCATTTT
TRBD2 TRBJ2-1 TRBV5-1 many CASGSSGSFSEQFF TGCGCCAGCGGGTCTAGCGGGAGTTTCTCTGAGCAGTTCTTC
NA TRBJ2-3 TRBV7-2 many CASSFDSTSTDTQYF TGTGCCAGCAGCTTCGACTCAACTAGCACAGATACGCAGTATTTT
NA TRBJ2-3 TRBV29-1 many CSVDGDPEFTDTQYF TGCAGCGTTGACGGGGACCCGGAATTCACAGATACGCAGTATTTT
NA TRBJ2-2 TRBV7-3 many CASSLRPTFSTGELFF TGTGCCAGCAGCTTAAGGCCTACTTTCTCAACCGGGGAGCTGTTTTTT
TRBD2 TRBJ2-7 TRBV28 NA CASSLPGLGNEQYF TGTGCCAGCAGTCTACCGGGACTAGGGAACGAGCAGTACTTC
TRBD1 TRBJ1-2 TRBV9 many CARAQRDRVTF TGTGCCAGGGCCCAGAGGGACAGGGTCACCTTC
NA TRBJ2-7 TRBV5-1 NA CASSLDTEGEQYF TGCGCCAGCAGCTTGGACACAGAAGGCGAGCAGTACTTC
TRBD2 TRBJ2-7 TRBV2 many CASGEGRVGAYF TGTGCCAGCGGCGAGGGGAGGGTAGGCGCGTACTTC
NA TRBJ2-5 TRBV12-3/TRBV12-4 many CASRQVQETQYF TGTGCCAGCAGGCAGGTCCAAGAGACCCAGTACTTC
NA TRBJ2-3 TRBV28 many CAIRGDLRTDTQYF TGTGCCATCCGCGGGGACTTGCGCACAGATACGCAGTATTTT
TRBD2 TRBJ2-1 TRBV12-3/TRBV12-4 NA CASRPGTSGGYNEQFF TGTGCCAGCAGACCTGGGACTAGCGGGGGATACAATGAGCAGTTCTTC
TRBD2 TRBJ2-2 TRBV7-8 many CASSAPGLAGGFSGELFF TGTGCCAGCAGCGCCCCGGGACTAGCGGGGGGCTTCTCCGGGGAGCTGTTTTTT
NA TRBJ2-7 TRBV9 many CASSPGPPYEQYF TGTGCCAGCAGCCCAGGGCCCCCCTACGAGCAGTACTTC
TRBD2 TRBJ2-7 TRBV20-1 many CSARDRGGKSYEQYF TGCAGTGCTAGAGATCGGGGGGGCAAGTCCTACGAGCAGTACTTC
NA TRBJ2-1 TRBV5-1 many CASSLERLGGEQFF TGCGCCAGCAGCTTGGAACGGCTTGGGGGTGAGCAGTTCTTC
NA TRBJ1-5 TRBV4-1 NA CASSQGPGTSSNQPQHF TGCGCCAGCAGCCAAGGGCCCGGGACGAGTAGCAATCAGCCCCAGCATTTT
TRBD2 TRBJ2-1 TRBV7-6 many CASSLATSGAYNEQFF TGTGCCAGCAGCTTAGCGACTAGCGGGGCCTACAATGAGCAGTTCTTC